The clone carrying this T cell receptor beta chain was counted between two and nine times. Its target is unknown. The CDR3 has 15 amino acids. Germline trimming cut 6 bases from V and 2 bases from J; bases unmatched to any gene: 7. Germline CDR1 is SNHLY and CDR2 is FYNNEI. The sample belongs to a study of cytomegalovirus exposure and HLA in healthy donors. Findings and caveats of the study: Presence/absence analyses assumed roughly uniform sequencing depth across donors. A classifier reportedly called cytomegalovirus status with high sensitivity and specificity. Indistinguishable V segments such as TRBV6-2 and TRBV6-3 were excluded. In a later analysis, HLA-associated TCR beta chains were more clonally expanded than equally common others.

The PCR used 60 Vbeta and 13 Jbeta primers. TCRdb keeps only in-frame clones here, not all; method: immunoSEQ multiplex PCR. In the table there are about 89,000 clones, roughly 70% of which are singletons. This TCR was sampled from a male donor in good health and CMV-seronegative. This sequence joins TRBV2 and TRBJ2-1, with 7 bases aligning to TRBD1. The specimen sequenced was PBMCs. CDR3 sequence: CASRKEQGTYNEQFF. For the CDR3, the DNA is TGTGCCAGCAGGAAGGAACAGGGGACCTACAATGAGCAGTTCTTC.